This record concerns one TCR beta chain sequence. Its antigen is unknown. This record comes from a study of shared clonotypes between healthy human individuals. Overall study: The donor pool was made up of a couple of women and a few men aged 18 to 49. The study used three CD4 naive, three CD4 memory, two CD8 naive and one CD8 memory plate per donor. The study's findings and limits: As a rule, naive subsets had a larger estimated richness than memory subsets. Sharing of clonotypes among donors was expected to vary with sequencing depth.

Germline V gene lookup returns CDR1 SGHVS and CDR2 FNYEAQ. CDR3 length: 16 residues. Trimming cost V 5 bases and J 3 bases, with 16 bases left between them. Method: immunoSEQ multiplex PCR; TCRdb's copy keeps in-frame clones and lacks some. In the table there are hundreds of thousands of clones, about 98% of which are singletons. Terminally differentiated effector memory CD45RA+ cells were left out of the naive CD8 fraction, which was CD45RO-negative and positively selected for CCR7. The specimen was naive CD8+ T cells sorted from blood. The receptor's source is a man aged 25-45 years in good health. V and J are TRBV7-6 and TRBJ2-2, with D tentatively TRBD1 (6 bases). The CDR3 region has the DNA TGTGCCAGCAGCCTTATCGTACAGGGTGACACCGGGGAGCTGTTTTTT. Protein product: CASSLIVQGDTGELFF. Variable domain in full (rest from reference TRBV7-6 and TRBJ2-2): GAGVSQSPRYKVTKRGQDVALRCDPISGHVSLYWYRQALGQGPEFLTYFNYEAQQDKSGLPNDRFSAERPEGSISTLTIQRTEQRDSAMYRCASSLIVQGDTGELFFGEGSRLTVL.